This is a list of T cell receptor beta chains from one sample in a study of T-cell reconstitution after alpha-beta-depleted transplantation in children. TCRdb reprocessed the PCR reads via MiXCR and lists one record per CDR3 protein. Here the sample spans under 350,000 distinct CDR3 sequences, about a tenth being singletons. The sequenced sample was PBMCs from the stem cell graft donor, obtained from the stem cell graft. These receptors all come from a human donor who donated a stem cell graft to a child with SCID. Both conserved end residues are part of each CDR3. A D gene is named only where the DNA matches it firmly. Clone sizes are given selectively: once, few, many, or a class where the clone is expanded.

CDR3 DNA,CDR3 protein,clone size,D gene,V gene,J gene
TGTGCCAGCAGCCCCGACAGGGCTAATCAGCCCCAGCATTTT,CASSPDRANQPQHF,few,TRBD1,TRBV7-9,TRBJ1-5
TGCAGCGTAGGGACAGGGGGCTACAATGAGCAGTTCTTC,CSVGTGGYNEQFF,many,TRBD1,TRBV29-1,TRBJ2-1
TGTGCCACCAGTGATTTGCGTGGGGCAGGGGGTCGAGGCTACACCTTC,CATSDLRGAGGRGYTF,many,TRBD1,TRBV24-1,TRBJ1-2
TGTGCCAGCAGCGTTACAGGGGCTAATGAAAAACTGTTTTTT,CASSVTGANEKLFF,.,TRBD1,TRBV7-2,TRBJ1-4
TGCGCCAGCAGCTTGGTGTCGGCGACCTACGAGCAGTACTTC,CASSLVSATYEQYF,few,.,TRBV5-1,TRBJ2-7
TGTGCCAGCAGGAAACTAGCGGGGGCCAACAATGAGCAGTTCTTC,CASRKLAGANNEQFF,.,TRBD2,TRBV7-8,TRBJ2-1
TGCGCCAGCAGCGGAGGGGTGAGCACAGATACGCAGTATTTT,CASSGGVSTDTQYF,.,.,TRBV5-1,TRBJ2-3
TGTGCCAGCAGTTATCAGGGGAGGTATGGCTACACCTTC,CASSYQGRYGYTF,many,.,TRBV27,TRBJ1-2
TGTGCCAGCAGTTATACCGTATTACAAGAGACCCAGTACTTC,CASSYTVLQETQYF,.,.,TRBV6-5,TRBJ2-5
TGCGCCAGCAGTGACATGACTAGCGGCTCCTACGAGCAGTACTTC,CASSDMTSGSYEQYF,.,TRBD2,TRBV10-2,TRBJ2-7
TGTGCCAGCAAAGACCGGGCAACAGGTTTGGTCACCTTC,CASKDRATGLVTF,.,.,TRBV9,TRBJ1-2
TGTGCCAGCAGCTTTAACGGACGCTCCCACGAGCAGTACTTC,CASSFNGRSHEQYF,.,.,TRBV7-3,TRBJ2-7
TGCGCCAGCGGTGGTTCAACCGGGACTAGCGGGGGGCACGAGCAGTACTTC,CASGGSTGTSGGHEQYF,many,TRBD2,TRBV5-1,TRBJ2-7
TGTGCCAGCAGTTTAGACAGGGGATGGAGTGAAAAACTGTTTTTT,CASSLDRGWSEKLFF,few,TRBD1,TRBV12-3/TRBV12-4,TRBJ1-4
TGTGCCAGCAGTACGTCAGGGTTCTCCTACAATGAGCAGTTCTTC,CASSTSGFSYNEQFF,.,.,TRBV27,TRBJ2-1
TGTGCCAGCAGCGTAGACAGGAACACCGGGGAGCTGTTTTTT,CASSVDRNTGELFF,many,.,TRBV7-7,TRBJ2-2
TGCGCCAGCAGCTCGGGACTAGCGGCGGCCTCCAGCTCCTACAATGAGCAGTTCTTC,CASSSGLAAASSSYNEQFF,few,TRBD2,TRBV5-1,TRBJ2-1
TGTGCCAGCAGTTTAGGGCTAGCGGGGGGCCTATACACCGGGGAGCTGTTTTTT,CASSLGLAGGLYTGELFF,few,TRBD2,TRBV27,TRBJ2-2
TGCGCCAGCAGAGGGCCCGGGGGGAATTCACCCCTCCACTTT,CASRGPGGNSPLHF,.,.,TRBV10-2,TRBJ1-6
TGTGCCAGCAGCCCGGACCGGGGGGAAGCTTTCTTT,CASSPDRGEAFF,few,.,TRBV6-2/TRBV6-3,TRBJ1-1
TGTGCCAGCAGCTTAGCATCTAGCGGTTCCTACGAGCAGTACTTC,CASSLASSGSYEQYF,.,TRBD2,TRBV7-8,TRBJ2-7
TGTGCCAGCAGTCACAGGGTTGGGAACACTGAAGCTTTCTTT,CASSHRVGNTEAFF,few,.,TRBV12-3/TRBV12-4,TRBJ1-1
TGTGCCAGCAGCCAAGAAATCCTAGCTGGGTACGAGCAGTACTTC,CASSQEILAGYEQYF,.,.,TRBV3-1,TRBJ2-7
TGTGCCAGCAGTGCGGACAGGGAACAATACTCTGGGGCCAACGTCCTGACTTTC,CASSADREQYSGANVLTF,.,TRBD1,TRBV25-1,TRBJ2-6
TGTGCCAGCAGCGTCGGGGTAGCGGGGGGAAACGAGCAGTACTTC,CASSVGVAGGNEQYF,few,TRBD2,TRBV7-2,TRBJ2-7
TGTGCCAGCAGCTTAGGTAGGGGGGTGGATGAGCAGTTCTTC,CASSLGRGVDEQFF,.,.,TRBV11-2,TRBJ2-1
TGTGCCAGCAGCCGTAACAGGGGACTGAACACTGAAGCTTTCTTT,CASSRNRGLNTEAFF,few,TRBD1,TRBV7-9,TRBJ1-1
TGTGCCAGCAGCTTTATAGGGGAAGAGGAGACCCAGTACTTC,CASSFIGEEETQYF,.,.,TRBV11-2,TRBJ2-5
TGCGCCAGCAGCCGTACTAGCGCGGCAGATACGCAGTATTTT,CASSRTSAADTQYF,.,TRBD2,TRBV4-1,TRBJ2-3
TGTGCCAGCAGCTTATGGGCAAATGGGGATCAGCCCCAGCATTTT,CASSLWANGDQPQHF,few,.,TRBV7-9,TRBJ1-5
TGTGCCAGCAGCTATCGACAGGGCCGGGGCACTGAAGCTTTCTTT,CASSYRQGRGTEAFF,.,TRBD1,TRBV11-2,TRBJ1-1
TGTGCCAGCAGGGGACTAGCGGGGGTCGATGAGCAGTTCTTC,CASRGLAGVDEQFF,.,TRBD2,TRBV12-3/TRBV12-4,TRBJ2-1
TGTGCCAGCAGATGGGGGGACACAAACTATGGCTACACCTTC,CASRWGDTNYGYTF,many,.,TRBV7-9,TRBJ1-2
TGTGCCAGCAGTTACTTAAGGGTCACTGAAGCTTTCTTT,CASSYLRVTEAFF,.,.,TRBV6-5,TRBJ1-1
TGCGCCAGCAGTGAGCCTGGACAGGCAGCGGACACTTTCTTT,CASSEPGQAADTFF,few,TRBD1,TRBV10-1,TRBJ1-1
TGCGCCAGCAGCTTGAGGCCTAGCGGGGGGTCCAGCACAGATACGCAGTATTTT,CASSLRPSGGSSTDTQYF,.,TRBD2,TRBV5-1,TRBJ2-3
TGTGCCACCAGCAGAGATCCCGGGGGGGCCTACGAGCAGTACTTC,CATSRDPGGAYEQYF,few,TRBD2,TRBV15,TRBJ2-7
TGTGCTAGCAGCCCGCAGACCGGGACAGGGAAGGAGGGGGAGCTGTTTTTT,CASSPQTGTGKEGELFF,.,TRBD1,TRBV7-7,TRBJ2-2
TGCTGTGCTAGAGATCGGTGGACAGAAGTTGGCACAGATACGCAGTATTTT,CCARDRWTEVGTDTQYF,.,.,TRBV20-1,TRBJ2-3
TGCGCCAGCAGCTTGTTGGACTACCCCGAGGAAAATGAGCAGTTCTTC,CASSLLDYPEENEQFF,many,.,TRBV5-1,TRBJ2-1
TGCGCCAGCAGCCCTTCTCAACCCGGGGGGAGGACAGATACGCAGTATTTT,CASSPSQPGGRTDTQYF,few,TRBD2,TRBV5-1,TRBJ2-3